This TCR beta chain was observed in a study of cytomegalovirus exposure and HLA in healthy donors. CDR1 is SGHKS and CDR2 is YYEKEE in the germline V gene (reference sequence). V shed 0 bases and J 6 bases; nucleotides not matched to a gene: 5. This CDR3 is built from 15 residues. The study sampled nominally healthy donors, though unrecorded immune exposures were likely. The PCR ran on 60 Vbeta and 13 Jbeta primers. Sequencing used immunoSEQ multiplex PCR; TCRdb keeps in-frame clones, though not all of them. The table includes 250,000 to 350,000 clones, around nine tenths detected once. Material: PBMCs. This TCR derives from a woman under 30 in good health and CMV-seronegative. V is TRBV5-5 and J is TRBJ2-1; 8 bases line up with TRBD1. The CDR3 here is CASSLGQGLSNEQFF. The CDR3 nucleotides are TGTGCCAGCAGCTTGGGACAGGGGTTGTCCAATGAGCAGTTCTTC. The full variable domain, in which reference TRBV5-5 and TRBJ2-1 provide the parts outside the CDR3, is DAGVTQSPTHLIKTRGQQVTLRCSPISGHKSVSWYQQVLGQGPQFIFQYYEKEERGRGNFPDRFSARQFPNYSSELNVNALLLGDSALYLCASSLGQGLSNEQFFGPGTRLTVL.